This T cell receptor beta chain was documented in a study of blood T cell repertoires in COVID-19. Study at large: The samples span acute and convalescent COVID-19 from the United States, Italy and Spain. PBMCs, B-cell-depleted T cells, or T cells were the source of the cDNA or gDNA that made up the material.

The sample holds one count of this clone. Participants were aged about 18 to 90 years, lived in 20 to 25 US areas, and enrolled virtually. Grouping used clinical history reported by participants in a survey and questionnaire. Profiling relied on immunoSEQ multiplex PCR, and the TCRdb table lists in-frame clones only, not all of them. Here the sample spans about 320,000 clones, 89% being singletons. The sequence came from a man in his sixties who had recovered from COVID-19. Sequencing was performed on PBMCs or T cells enriched from blood (not recorded which).

CDR3 bases: TGTGCCAGCAGCCGGACTAGCGGGACGTACAATGAGCAGTTCTTC. It yields the protein CASSRTSGTYNEQFF. The chain is built from TRBV6-4 and TRBJ2-1, with 12 nucleotides matching TRBD2. J lost 4 bases, V lost 6 bases, and 4 bases had no gene match. The V gene's germline CDR1 is MRHNA and CDR2 SNTAGT. The CDR3 is made up of 15 amino acids.